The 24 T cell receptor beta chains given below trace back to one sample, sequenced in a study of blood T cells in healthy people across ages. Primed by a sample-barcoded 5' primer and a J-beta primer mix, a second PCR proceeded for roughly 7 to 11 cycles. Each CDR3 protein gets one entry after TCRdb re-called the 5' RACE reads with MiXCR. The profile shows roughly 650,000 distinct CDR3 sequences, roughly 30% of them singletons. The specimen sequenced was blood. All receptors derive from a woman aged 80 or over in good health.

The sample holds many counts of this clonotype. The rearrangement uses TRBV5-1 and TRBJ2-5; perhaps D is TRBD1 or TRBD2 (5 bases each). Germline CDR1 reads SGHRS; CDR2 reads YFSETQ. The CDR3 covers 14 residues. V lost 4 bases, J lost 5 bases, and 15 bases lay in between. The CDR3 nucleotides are TGCGCCAGCAGCCATTCGGGACCGATGGAGACCCAGTACTTC. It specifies CASSHSGPMETQYF.

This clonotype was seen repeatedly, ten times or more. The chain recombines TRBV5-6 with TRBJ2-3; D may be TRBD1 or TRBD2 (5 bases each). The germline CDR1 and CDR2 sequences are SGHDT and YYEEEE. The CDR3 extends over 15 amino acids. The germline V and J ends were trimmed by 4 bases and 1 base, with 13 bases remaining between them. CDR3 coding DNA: TGTGCCAGCAGCCCGGGGCGGCATGGCACAGATACGCAGTATTTT. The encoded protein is CASSPGRHGTDTQYF.

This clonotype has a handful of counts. CDR3 nucleotide sequence: TGTGCCAGCGGGAAGGGGAGCTATGGCTACACCTTC. It codes for CASGKGSYGYTF. The rearrangement links TRBV6-5 to TRBJ1-2; maybe TRBD1 (5 bases). Germline CDR1 and CDR2: MNHEY and SVGAGI. The CDR3 runs to 12 residues. Deletions cut 8 bases from V and 4 bases from J, with 11 bases between.

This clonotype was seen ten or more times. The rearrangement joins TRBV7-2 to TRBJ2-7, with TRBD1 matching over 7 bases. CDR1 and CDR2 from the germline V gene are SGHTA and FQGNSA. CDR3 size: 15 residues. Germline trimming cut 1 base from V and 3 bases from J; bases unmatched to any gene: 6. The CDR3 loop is CASSLVRDRGYEQYF. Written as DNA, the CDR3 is TGTGCCAGCAGCTTAGTACGGGACAGAGGCTACGAGCAGTACTTC.

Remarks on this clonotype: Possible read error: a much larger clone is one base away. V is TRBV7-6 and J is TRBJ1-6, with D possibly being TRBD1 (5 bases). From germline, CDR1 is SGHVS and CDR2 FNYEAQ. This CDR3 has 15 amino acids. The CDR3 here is CARSSNPGYNSPLHF. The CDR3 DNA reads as TGTGCCCGCAGCTCAAATCCAGGGTACAATTCACCCCTCCACTTT.

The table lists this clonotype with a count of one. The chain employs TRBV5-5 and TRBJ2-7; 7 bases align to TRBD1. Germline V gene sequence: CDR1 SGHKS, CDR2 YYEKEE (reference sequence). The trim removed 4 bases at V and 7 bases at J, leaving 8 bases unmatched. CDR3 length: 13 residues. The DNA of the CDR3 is TGTGCCAGCAGCCTTTCGACAGGGTTTGAGCAGTACTTC. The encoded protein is CASSLSTGFEQYF.

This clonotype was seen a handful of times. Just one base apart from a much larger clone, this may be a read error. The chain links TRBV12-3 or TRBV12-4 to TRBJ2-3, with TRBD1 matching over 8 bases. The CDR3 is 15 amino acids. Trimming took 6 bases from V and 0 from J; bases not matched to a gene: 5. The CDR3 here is CASSLTGESTDTQYF. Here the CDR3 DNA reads TGTGCCAGCAGCCTGACAGGGGAGAGCACAGATACGCAGTATTTT.

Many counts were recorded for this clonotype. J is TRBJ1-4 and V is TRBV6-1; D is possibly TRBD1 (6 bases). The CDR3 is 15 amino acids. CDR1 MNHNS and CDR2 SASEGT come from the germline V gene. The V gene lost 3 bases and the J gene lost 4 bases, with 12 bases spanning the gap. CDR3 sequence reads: CASSETGQYNEKLFF. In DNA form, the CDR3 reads TGTGCCAGCAGTGAGACCGGACAGTATAATGAAAAACTGTTTTTT.

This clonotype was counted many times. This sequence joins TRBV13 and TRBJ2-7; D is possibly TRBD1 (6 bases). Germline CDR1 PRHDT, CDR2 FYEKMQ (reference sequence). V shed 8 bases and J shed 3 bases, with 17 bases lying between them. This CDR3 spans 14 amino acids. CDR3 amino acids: CASLGQRTDYEQYF. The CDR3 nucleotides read TGTGCCAGCTTAGGCCAGCGGACAGACTACGAGCAGTACTTC.

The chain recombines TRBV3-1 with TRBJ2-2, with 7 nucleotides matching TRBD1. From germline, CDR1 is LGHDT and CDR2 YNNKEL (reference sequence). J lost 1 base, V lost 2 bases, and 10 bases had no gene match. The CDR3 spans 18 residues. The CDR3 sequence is CASSQRRQGRGNTGELFF. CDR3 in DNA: TGTGCCAGCAGCCAAAGACGACAGGGAAGGGGGAACACCGGGGAGCTGTTTTTT.

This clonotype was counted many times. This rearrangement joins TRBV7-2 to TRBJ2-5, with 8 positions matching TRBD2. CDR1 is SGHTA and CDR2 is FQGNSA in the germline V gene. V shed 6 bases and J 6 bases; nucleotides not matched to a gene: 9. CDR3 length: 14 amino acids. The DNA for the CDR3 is TGTGCCAGCAGGCGAACGGGGGGGGAAAAGACCCAGTACTTC. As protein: CASRRTGGEKTQYF.

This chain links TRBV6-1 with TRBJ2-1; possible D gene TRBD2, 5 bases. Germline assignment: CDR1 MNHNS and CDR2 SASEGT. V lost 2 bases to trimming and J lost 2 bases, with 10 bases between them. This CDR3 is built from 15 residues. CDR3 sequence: CASSESYGTYNEQFF. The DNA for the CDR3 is TGTGCCAGCAGTGAAAGTTACGGGACCTACAATGAGCAGTTCTTC.

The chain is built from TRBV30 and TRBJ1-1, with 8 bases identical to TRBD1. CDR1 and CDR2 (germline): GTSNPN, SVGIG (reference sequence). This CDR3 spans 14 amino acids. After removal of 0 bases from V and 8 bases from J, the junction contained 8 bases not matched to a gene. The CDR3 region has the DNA TGTGCCTGGAGTGTGGGTCAGGGGGCAAGCGAAGCTTTCTTT. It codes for CAWSVGQGASEAFF.

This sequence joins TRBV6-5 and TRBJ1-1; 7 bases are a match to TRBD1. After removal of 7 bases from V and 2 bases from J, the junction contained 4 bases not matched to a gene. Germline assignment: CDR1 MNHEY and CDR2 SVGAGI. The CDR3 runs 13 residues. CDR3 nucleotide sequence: TGTGCCAGCAAGGGACAGTTAAACACTGAAGCTTTCTTT. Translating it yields CASKGQLNTEAFF.

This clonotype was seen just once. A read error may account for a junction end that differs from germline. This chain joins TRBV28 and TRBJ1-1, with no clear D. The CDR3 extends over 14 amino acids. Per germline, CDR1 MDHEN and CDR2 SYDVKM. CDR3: CVSSTGGWNTEAFF. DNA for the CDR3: TGTGTCAGCAGCACCGGAGGCTGGAACACTGAAGCTTTCTTT.

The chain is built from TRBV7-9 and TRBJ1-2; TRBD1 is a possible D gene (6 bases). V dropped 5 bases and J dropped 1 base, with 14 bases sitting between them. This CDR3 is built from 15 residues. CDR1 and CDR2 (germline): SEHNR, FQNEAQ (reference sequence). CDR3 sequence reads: CASSTDRLFNYGYTF. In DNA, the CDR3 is TGTGCCAGCAGCACCGACAGGTTATTTAACTATGGCTACACCTTC.

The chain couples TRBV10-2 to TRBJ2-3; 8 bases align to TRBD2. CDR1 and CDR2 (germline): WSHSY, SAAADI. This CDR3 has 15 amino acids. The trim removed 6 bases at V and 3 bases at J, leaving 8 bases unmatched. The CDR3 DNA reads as TGCGCCAGCAGAATACGGGGGGGCGGGACAGATACGCAGTATTTT. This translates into CASRIRGGGTDTQYF.

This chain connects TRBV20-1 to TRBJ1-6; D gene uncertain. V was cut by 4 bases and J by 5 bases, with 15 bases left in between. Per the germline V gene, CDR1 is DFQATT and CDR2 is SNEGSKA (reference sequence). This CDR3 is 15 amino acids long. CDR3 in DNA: TGCAGTGCTACGACCCAGGCGAGGGATAATTCACCCCTCCACTTT. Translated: CSATTQARDNSPLHF.

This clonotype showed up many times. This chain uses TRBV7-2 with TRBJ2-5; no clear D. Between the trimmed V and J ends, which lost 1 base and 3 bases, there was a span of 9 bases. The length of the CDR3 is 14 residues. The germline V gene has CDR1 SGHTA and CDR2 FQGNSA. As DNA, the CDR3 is TGTGCCAGCAGCTTAGGTAGCAGCGAAGAGACCCAGTACTTC. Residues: CASSLGSSEETQYF.

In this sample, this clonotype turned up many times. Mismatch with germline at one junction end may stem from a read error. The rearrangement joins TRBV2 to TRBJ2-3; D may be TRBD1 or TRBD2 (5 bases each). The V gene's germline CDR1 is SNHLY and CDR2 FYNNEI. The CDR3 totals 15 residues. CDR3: CASLITQSSTGTQYF. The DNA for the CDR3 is TGTGCCAGCCTTATAACACAATCTAGCACAGGTACGCAGTATTTT.

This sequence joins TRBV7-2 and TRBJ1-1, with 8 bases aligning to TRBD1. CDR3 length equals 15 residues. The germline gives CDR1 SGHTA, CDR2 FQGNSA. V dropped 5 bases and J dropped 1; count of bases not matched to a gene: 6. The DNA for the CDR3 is TGTGCCAGCAGCATCCGACAGGGGTGGAACACTGAAGCTTTCTTT. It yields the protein CASSIRQGWNTEAFF.

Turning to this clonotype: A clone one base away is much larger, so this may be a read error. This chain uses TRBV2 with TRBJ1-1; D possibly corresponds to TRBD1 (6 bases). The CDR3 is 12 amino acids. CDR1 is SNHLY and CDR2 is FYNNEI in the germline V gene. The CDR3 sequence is CASTGEYTEACF. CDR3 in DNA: TGTGCCAGCACAGGGGAGTACACTGAAGCTTGCTTT.

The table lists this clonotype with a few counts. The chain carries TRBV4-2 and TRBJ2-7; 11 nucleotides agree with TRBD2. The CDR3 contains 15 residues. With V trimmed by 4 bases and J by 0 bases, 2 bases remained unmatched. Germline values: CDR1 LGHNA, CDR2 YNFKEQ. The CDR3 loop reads CASSPTSGSSYEQYF. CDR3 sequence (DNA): TGTGCCAGCAGCCCCACTAGCGGGAGCTCCTACGAGCAGTACTTC.

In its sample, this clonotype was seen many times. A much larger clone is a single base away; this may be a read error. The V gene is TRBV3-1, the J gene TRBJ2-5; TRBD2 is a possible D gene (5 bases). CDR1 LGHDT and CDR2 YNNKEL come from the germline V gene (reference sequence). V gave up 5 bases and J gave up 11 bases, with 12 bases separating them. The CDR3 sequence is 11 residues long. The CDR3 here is CASSTSWEQYF. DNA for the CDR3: TGTGCCAGCAGCACTTCCTGGGAGCAGTACTTC.